Listed here are 9 T cell receptor beta chains from one sample, sequenced in a study of blood T cell repertoires in COVID-19. Clones were sequenced by immunoSEQ multiplex PCR, and TCRdb holds only the in-frame ones, with some missing. The sample lists about 94,000 clones, around 80% seen once, with around 20% in the top ten. The sequenced sample was peripheral blood. Source of these receptors: a human donor in a cohort sampled during active COVID-19.

The chain has TRBV5-5 and TRBJ1-6; TRBD1 matches 7 bases. V was clipped by 4 bases and J by 0 bases; unmatched bases: 7. The CDR3 is made up of 17 amino acids. Germline assignment: CDR1 SGHKS and CDR2 YYEKEE (reference sequence). The CDR3 loop is CASSLQGTVSYNSPLHF. CDR3 DNA: TGTGCCAGCAGCCTACAGGGGACGGTCTCCTATAATTCACCCCTCCACTTT.

V is TRBV10-3 and J is TRBJ2-2, with a weak D call TRBD1 (5 bases). CDR3 size: 14 residues. V was shortened by 3 bases and J by 3 bases, with 8 bases between the two germline ends. Germline CDR1 ENHRY, CDR2 SYGVKD. This chain's CDR3 is CAISELRDTGELFF. CDR3 nucleotides: TGTGCCATCAGTGAACTCAGGGACACCGGGGAGCTGTTTTTT.

This rearrangement joins TRBV12-3 or TRBV12-4 to TRBJ1-2; perhaps TRBD1 as D (5 bases). The CDR3 runs 12 residues. The V end lost 1 base, the J end lost 7 bases, and 7 bases lay between the germline ends. CDR3 nucleotides: TGTGCCAGCAGTTTAGGGGGCACTGGCTACACCTTC. Its protein is CASSLGGTGYTF.

The chain couples TRBV18 to TRBJ1-4; weak D call: TRBD1 (5 bases). V was cut by 2 bases and J by 8 bases, with 12 bases left in between. Germline CDR1 KGHSH, CDR2 LQKENI. This CDR3 is built from 14 residues. The CDR3 DNA is TGTGCCAGCTCACCATCTCAGGGCGACGAAAAACTGTTTTTT. It yields the protein CASSPSQGDEKLFF.

The gene calls are TRBV10-1 and TRBJ2-2; maybe TRBD1 (6 bases). V was pared by 1 base and J by 4 bases, with 10 bases between. The CDR3 extends over 15 amino acids. The germline V gene encodes CDR1 WNHNN and CDR2 SYGVQD (reference sequence). DNA of the CDR3: TGCGCCAGCAGTGAGTTGAGGGGGAGCACCGGGGAGCTGTTTTTT. Translation gives CASSELRGSTGELFF.

The chain joins TRBV6-2 or TRBV6-3 to TRBJ2-7; tentative D call: TRBD1 (6 bases). V was shortened by 0 bases and J by 4 bases, with 10 bases between the two germline ends. The length of the CDR3 is 14 residues. Germline V gene sequence: CDR1 MNHEY, CDR2 SVGEGT. Here the CDR3 DNA reads TGTGCCAGCAGTTACTCACAGGGTTTTTACGAGCAGTACTTC. Protein product: CASSYSQGFYEQYF.

The gene calls are TRBV7-6 and TRBJ2-6; no clear D gene. The CDR3 extends over 16 amino acids. Germline CDR1 SGHVS, CDR2 FNYEAQ. Deletions cut 2 bases from V and 2 bases from J, with 10 bases between. CDR3 in amino acids: CASSLNSGAGANVLTF. The DNA of the CDR3 is TGTGCCAGCAGCTTAAATTCTGGAGCTGGGGCCAACGTCCTGACTTTC.

This chain links TRBV6-5 with TRBJ1-3, with a possible D match to TRBD1 (6 bases). Germline V gene sequence: CDR1 MNHEY, CDR2 SVGAGI. V shed 4 bases and J shed 2 bases, with 15 bases lying between them. The CDR3 spans 16 residues. CDR3: CASSWSAEGAGNTIYF. CDR3 coding DNA: TGTGCCAGCAGTTGGTCCGCAGAGGGGGCTGGAAACACCATATATTTT.

The gene calls are TRBV6-5 and TRBJ1-1, with a tentative D call TRBD1 (6 bases). The germline gives CDR1 MNHEY, CDR2 SVGAGI. This CDR3 comprises 12 residues. V gave up 7 bases and J gave up 4 bases, with 10 bases separating them. CDR3 amino acids: CASKRDTTEAFF. CDR3 in DNA: TGTGCCAGCAAGCGGGACACCACTGAAGCTTTCTTT.